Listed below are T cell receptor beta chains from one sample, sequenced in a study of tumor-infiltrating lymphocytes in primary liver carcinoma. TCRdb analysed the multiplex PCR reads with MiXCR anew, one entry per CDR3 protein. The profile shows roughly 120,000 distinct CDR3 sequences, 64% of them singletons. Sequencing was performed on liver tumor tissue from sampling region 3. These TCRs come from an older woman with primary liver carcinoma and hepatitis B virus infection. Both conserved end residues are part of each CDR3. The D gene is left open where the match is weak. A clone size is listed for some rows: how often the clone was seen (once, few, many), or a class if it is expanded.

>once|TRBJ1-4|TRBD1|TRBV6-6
TGTGCCAACAGTTACTCGATACAGGGGTATGAGAAACTGTTTTTT
CANSYSIQGYEKLFF
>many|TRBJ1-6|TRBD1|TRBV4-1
TGCGCCAGCAGCCAAGATGCTTCCGGGACAGGGAATTCACCCCTCCACTTT
CASSQDASGTGNSPLHF
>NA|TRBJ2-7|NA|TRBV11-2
TGTGCCAGCTTAGAGGACTACGGCTACGAGCAGTACTTC
CASLEDYGYEQYF
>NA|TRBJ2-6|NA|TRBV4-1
TGTGCCAGCAGCCAAGAGCTACAAGACTCTGGGGCCAACGTCCTGACTTTC
CASSQELQDSGANVLTF
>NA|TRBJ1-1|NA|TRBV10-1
TGCGCCAGCAGTCAGGGTAGTCCCACTGAAGCTTTCTTT
CASSQGSPTEAFF
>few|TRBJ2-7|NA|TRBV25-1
TGTGCCAGCAGTGAGGGTTCCGGAGCCTACGAGCAGTACTTC
CASSEGSGAYEQYF
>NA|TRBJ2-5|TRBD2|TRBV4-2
TGTGCCAGCAGCCAGGATTTAACTAGCGGGAGTGAGGCCCAGTACTTC
CASSQDLTSGSEAQYF
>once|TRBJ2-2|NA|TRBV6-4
TGTGCCAGCAGTGACTCGGCGGACCCCGGGGAGCCGTTTTTT
CASSDSADPGEPFF
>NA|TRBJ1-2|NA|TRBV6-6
TGTGCCAGCTGCCCTAACAGGGACGGCGTAGGCTACACCTTC
CASCPNRDGVGYTF
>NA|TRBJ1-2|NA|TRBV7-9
TGTGCCAGCAGCCCCCAACGAATTCATTATGGCTACACCTTC
CASSPQRIHYGYTF
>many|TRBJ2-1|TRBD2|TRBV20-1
TGCAGTGCTAGAGTACAGAATAGCGGGAGCGCGGAGCAGTTCTTC
CSARVQNSGSAEQFF
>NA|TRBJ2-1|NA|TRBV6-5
TGTGCCAGCAGACTCGGGCCTAGCGTTGGGCAGTTCTTC
CASRLGPSVGQFF
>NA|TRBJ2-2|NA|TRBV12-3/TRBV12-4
TGTGCCAGCAGTTCGACATTCACCGGTGAGCTGTTTTTT
CASSSTFTGELFF
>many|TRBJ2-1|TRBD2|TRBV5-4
TGTGCCAGCAGCTTGGCTGGGACTAGGGGGACGTTTGAGCAGTTCTTC
CASSLAGTRGTFEQFF
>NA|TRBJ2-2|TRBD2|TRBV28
TGTGCCAGCACCCCAGCGGGAACTACGAACACCGGGGAGCTGTTTTTT
CASTPAGTTNTGELFF
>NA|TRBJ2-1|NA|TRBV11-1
TGTGTCAGCAGCCTTTGGGGGACCTTCTACGAGCAGTTCTTC
CVSSLWGTFYEQFF
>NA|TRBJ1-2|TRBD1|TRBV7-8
TGTGTCAGCAGCTCATCGACAGGGCAATCCTATGGCTACACCTTC
CVSSSSTGQSYGYTF
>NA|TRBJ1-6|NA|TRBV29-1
TGCAGCGCCGGGCATGATGGGAATTCACCCCTCTACTTT
CSAGHDGNSPLYF
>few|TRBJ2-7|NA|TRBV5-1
TGCGCCAGCAGCGCTGAAAGGGCAGAGCAGTACTTC
CASSAERAEQYF
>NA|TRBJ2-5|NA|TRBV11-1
TGTGCCAGCAGCCTACAGTACCATGAGACCCAATACTTC
CASSLQYHETQYF
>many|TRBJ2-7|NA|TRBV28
TGTGTCCAAACCAGCACCAATGCTCGGGAATTATACTACGAGCAGTACTTC
CVQTSTNARELYYEQYF
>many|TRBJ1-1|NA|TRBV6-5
TGTGCCAGCAGAAGACCAGGGGCCTTGAACACTGAAGCTTTCTTT
CASRRPGALNTEAFF
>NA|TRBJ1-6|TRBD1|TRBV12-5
TGTACTAGTGGTTCAAGACAGGGGAGCTCATATAATTCACCCCTCCACTTT
CTSGSRQGSSYNSPLHF